What follows are 21 T cell receptor beta chains derived from one specimen sequenced in a study of beta chain features in type 1 diabetes. Since all of the isolated RNA was reverse transcribed, expressed TCRB transcripts were what got sequenced. The assay was immunoSEQ multiplex PCR, and TCRdb's table has in-frame clones only and misses some. Of 140,000 to 150,000 clones in the sample, 48% are singletons; the top ten hold 0.4% to 0.5%. The sample taken for sequencing was Tregs from blood. These receptors all come from a man aged 18 to 35 in good health.

Here the CDR3 DNA reads TGCGCCAGCAGCCAACAGGGGTCCTACAATGAGCAGTTCTTC. Translated, it gives CASSQQGSYNEQFF. The chain joins TRBV5-1 to TRBJ2-1; 7 bases agree with TRBD1. The CDR3 totals 14 residues. After removal of 4 bases from V and 1 base from J, the junction contained 2 bases not matched to a gene. CDR1 is SGHRS and CDR2 is YFSETQ in the germline V gene.

The chain employs TRBV4-2 and TRBJ2-1; TRBD1 might be the D (6 bases). CDR1 is LGHNA, CDR2 YNFKEQ, per germline. Trimming removed 5 bases at V and 5 bases at J, with 13 bases between. CDR3 length: 14 residues. CDR3 protein: CASSRLDRNNEQFF. The CDR3 DNA reads as TGTGCCAGCAGCAGGTTGGACAGAAACAATGAGCAGTTCTTC.

J is TRBJ2-7 and V is TRBV28; 7 bases map to TRBD1. Looked up from germline, CDR1 is MDHEN and CDR2 is SYDVKM. Germline trimming cut 4 bases from V and 5 bases from J; bases unmatched to any gene: 5. The CDR3 is made up of 13 amino acids. CDR3 loop: CASSYDRDDEQYF. CDR3 coding DNA: TGTGCCAGCAGTTACGACAGGGACGACGAGCAGTACTTC. Looking up the rest from reference TRBV28 and TRBJ2-7 gives the full variable domain: DVKVTQSSRYLVKRTGEKVFLECVQDMDHENMFWYRQDPGLGLRLIYFSYDVKMKEKGDIPEGYSVSREKKERFSLILESASTNQTSMYLCASSYDRDDEQYFGPGTRLTVT.

This chain connects TRBV7-2 to TRBJ2-7, with 9 bases identical to TRBD2. CDR3 size: 16 residues. The germline V gene has CDR1 SGHTA and CDR2 FQGNSA. V lost 2 bases, J lost 3 bases, and 8 bases stayed unmatched. The CDR3 DNA reads as TGTGCCAGCAGCTTACTGGGGACTAGCTTATACTACGAGCAGTACTTC. It yields the protein CASSLLGTSLYYEQYF.

J is TRBJ2-1 and V is TRBV7-9; a weak D match, TRBD1 (6 bases). CDR1 SEHNR and CDR2 FQNEAQ come from the germline V gene (reference sequence). CDR3 length: 17 residues. Trimming stripped 5 bases from V and 3 bases from J, with 20 bases between. In DNA, the CDR3 is TGTGCCAGCAGCCCCCGGACAGCACCAAAAGGCTACAATGAGCAGTTCTTC. This sequence encodes CASSPRTAPKGYNEQFF.

The chain recombines TRBV15 with TRBJ2-1; 8 nucleotides align to TRBD2. V trimming: 0 bases; J trimming: 3 bases; junction bases outside the gene matches: 10. CDR1 and CDR2 from the germline V gene are LNHNV and YYDKDF (reference sequence). The CDR3 covers 18 residues. The DNA of the CDR3 is TGTGCCACCAGCAGAGATCGATCGGCTAGCGGGTTCTACAATGAGCAGTTCTTC. This encodes CATSRDRSASGFYNEQFF.

V usage is TRBV5-1 and J usage is TRBJ1-4; a weak D match, TRBD1 (6 bases). Germline CDR1 and CDR2: SGHRS and YFSETQ. V was cut by 1 base and J by 8 bases, with 12 bases left in between. The CDR3 is made up of 14 amino acids. The DNA of the CDR3 is TGCGCCAGCAGCTTGTTAGGGGGACGGGAAAAACTGTTTTTT. Its translation: CASSLLGGREKLFF.

This clone has a handful of counts. The V call is TRBV5-4, the J call TRBJ2-4; D perhaps matches TRBD1 (5 bases). Germline CDR1 is SGHNT and CDR2 is YYREEE (reference sequence). The CDR3 extends over 18 amino acids. Between the trimmed V and J ends, which lost 5 bases and 0 bases, there was a span of 21 bases. This CDR3 is CASRAAGKEAIAKNIQYF. The DNA of the CDR3 is TGTGCCAGCAGGGCGGCAGGGAAAGAAGCGATAGCCAAAAACATTCAGTACTTC.

This clone came up a few times. This sequence joins TRBV29-1 and TRBJ1-1; D is ambiguous. Germline values: CDR1 SQVTM, CDR2 ANQGSEA. The CDR3 runs to 13 residues. Trimming stripped 5 bases from V and 0 bases from J, with 10 bases between. The CDR3 region has the DNA TGCAGCGTTCAGGCCAGGTTGAACACTGAAGCTTTCTTT. Amino acids: CSVQARLNTEAFF.

The J gene is TRBJ2-5, the V gene TRBV5-1; D is ambiguous. V was cut by 3 bases and J by 7 bases, with 16 bases left in between. Looked up from germline, CDR1 is SGHRS and CDR2 is YFSETQ. The CDR3 consists of 14 residues. In nucleotides, the CDR3 is TGCGCCAGCAGCTCCCTATATCTGACGGGGACCCAGTACTTC. Protein sequence: CASSSLYLTGTQYF.

This clone showed up just a few times. The V and J genes are TRBV5-1 and TRBJ2-7; 9 nucleotides line up with TRBD1. The CDR3 extends over 15 amino acids. From germline, CDR1 is SGHRS and CDR2 YFSETQ. The junction had 9 bases not matched to a gene; V was cut back by 4 bases and J by 4 bases. In nucleotides, the CDR3 is TGCGCCAGCAGCAAAGCCGGGACAGGGCTTTACGAGCAGTACTTC. Its protein is CASSKAGTGLYEQYF.

The rearrangement links TRBV30 to TRBJ1-5; D is undetermined. Deletions cut 2 bases from V and 3 bases from J, with 8 bases between. The V gene's germline CDR1 is GTSNPN and CDR2 SVGIG (reference sequence). The CDR3 has 13 residues. CDR3 protein: CAWSLSSNQPQHF. As DNA, the CDR3 is TGTGCCTGGAGTTTATCCTCCAATCAGCCCCAGCATTTT.

The chain has TRBV7-2 and TRBJ2-7, with D hard to call. The germline V and J ends were trimmed by 1 base and 1 base, with 17 bases remaining between them. This CDR3 comprises 17 residues. Germline V gene data show CDR1 as SGHTA and CDR2 as FQGNSA. The CDR3 sequence is CASSLVVAPSESYEQYF. The DNA of the CDR3 is TGTGCCAGCAGCTTAGTTGTAGCCCCCAGTGAGTCCTACGAGCAGTACTTC.

V is TRBV11-2 and J is TRBJ2-7; D may be TRBD1 (5 bases). Trimming took 4 bases from V and 4 from J, leaving 8 bases between them. This CDR3 contains 12 residues. The germline gives CDR1 SGHAT, CDR2 FQNNGV. The CDR3 region has the DNA TGTGCCAGCAGCTCGGACATTTACGAGCAGTACTTC. This codes for CASSSDIYEQYF.

This clone was picked up a small number of times. The genes are TRBV14 and TRBJ2-1; TRBD2 agrees at 13 bases. Trimming at V came to 4 bases and at J to 10 bases, leaving 7 bases not matched to a gene. The CDR3 is made up of 15 amino acids. CDR1 is SGHDN and CDR2 is FVKESK in the germline V gene. The CDR3 protein is CASSPSLTSGGEQFF. In nucleotides, the CDR3 is TGTGCCAGCAGCCCATCCTTGACTAGCGGGGGGGAGCAGTTCTTC. The full variable domain, in which reference TRBV14 and TRBJ2-1 provide the parts outside the CDR3, is EAGVTQFPSHSVIEKGQTVTLRCDPISGHDNLYWYRRVMGKEIKFLLHFVKESKQDESGMPNNRFLAERTGGTYSTLKVQPAELEDSGVYFCASSPSLTSGGEQFFGPGTRLTVL.

This clone was picked up a small number of times. The V gene is TRBV7-2, the J gene TRBJ2-7, with TRBD2 identical over 10 bases. The V and J ends lost 4 bases and 1 base, in that order; junction bases with no gene match: 7. Germline V CDR1 and CDR2: SGHTA, FQGNSA. The CDR3 is 16 amino acids. CDR3 nucleotide sequence: TGTGCCAGCAGCTCCTACTCGACTAGCGGGTCCTACGAGCAGTACTTC. Encoded protein: CASSSYSTSGSYEQYF.

The chain is built from TRBV7-2 and TRBJ1-1; D not resolved. This CDR3 spans 15 amino acids. CDR1 is SGHTA and CDR2 is FQGNSA in the germline V gene. V dropped 3 bases and J dropped 5 bases, with 16 bases sitting between them. The CDR3 here is CASSFNGILGTEAFF. In nucleotides, the CDR3 is TGTGCCAGCAGCTTCAACGGGATTCTGGGGACTGAAGCTTTCTTT.

The V call is TRBV7-9, the J call TRBJ1-4; 10 positions agree with TRBD1. The CDR3 runs to 14 residues. J lost 8 bases, V lost 5 bases, and 5 bases had no gene match. CDR1 and CDR2 from the germline V gene are SEHNR and FQNEAQ (reference sequence). The CDR3: CASSLGTGAEKLFF. CDR3 DNA: TGTGCCAGCAGCCTTGGGACAGGGGCGGAAAAACTGTTTTTT.

V and J are TRBV7-2 and TRBJ1-6; TRBD1 matches at 8 bases. CDR1 is SGHTA and CDR2 is FQGNSA in the germline V gene. The CDR3 sequence is 16 residues long. The V and J ends lost 5 bases and 5 bases, in that order; junction bases with no gene match: 8. CDR3 nucleotides: TGTGCCAGCAGCCGCAACAGGGGGGCAGATAATTCACCCCTCCACTTT. Translation gives CASSRNRGADNSPLHF.

In its sample, this clone was seen a few times. The rearrangement uses TRBV5-1 and TRBJ2-3; 9 nucleotides match TRBD2. There are 16 residues in the CDR3. The V gene end was trimmed by 2 bases and the J gene end by 4 bases; junction bases not matched to a gene: 8. Germline V CDR1 and CDR2: SGHRS, YFSETQ. CDR3 nucleotides: TGCGCCAGCAGCTTCAAGCGGGAGGCCCTCCCAGATACGCAGTATTTT. Protein product: CASSFKREALPDTQYF.

The gene calls are TRBV5-1 and TRBJ2-2, with D possibly TRBD1 on 6 matching bases. Germline V gene data show CDR1 as SGHRS and CDR2 as YFSETQ. CDR3 length equals 16 residues. Trimming left V 1 base short and J 1 base short, with 11 bases between. In DNA form, the CDR3 reads TGCGCCAGCAGCTTGAGACAGGTTATGAACACCGGGGAGCTGTTTTTT. This encodes CASSLRQVMNTGELFF.